This T cell receptor beta chain was obtained from a study of blood T cell repertoires in COVID-19. At the level of the study: Both acute and convalescent COVID-19 samples were obtained from the United States, Italy and Spain. Sources were T cells, B-cell-depleted T cells, or PBMCs; the material itself was cDNA or gDNA.

This table comes from immunoSEQ multiplex PCR, and its TCRdb copy is limited to in-frame clones, with some not included. The repertoire holds approximately 170,000 clones, about four fifths seen once, with roughly 10% in the top ten. In germline, CDR1 is SNHLY, CDR2 FYNNEI. The V end was cut by 4 bases, the J end by 2 bases, with 3 bases between. This CDR3 has 13 residues. Sequencing input: peripheral blood. The sequence was obtained from a woman aged 80 or over with active or convalescent COVID-19. The chain carries TRBV2 and TRBJ2-6; D is unclear. CDR3 DNA sequence: TGTGCCAGCAGTGCTGCTGGGGCCAACGTCCTGACTTTC. It encodes CASSAAGANVLTF.